The clone carrying this T cell receptor beta chain was recorded at least ten times. Both iRepertoire HTBI primers and Arm-PCR of CDR3 regions were used to build the TCR beta libraries. TCRdb redid the calling of the multiplex PCR reads with MiXCR, one entry per CDR3 protein. Seen here are fewer than 550,000 distinct CDR3 sequences, 15% to 20% observed once, and the top ten hold about 25%. The record originates from a study of regulatory T cells in long-lasting Graves disease. V was trimmed by 0 bases and J by 5 bases, leaving 6 bases between them. The CDR3 is 13 residues long. Germline-derived CDR1 and CDR2 are KGHDR and SFDVKD. Time point in this sample: newly diagnosed GD, antithyroid drugs for less than 3 months. There was RNA extracted from PBMCs, and the TCR library was made from it. These same records also appear under a second study, on T cells in Graves' hyperthyroidism and ophthalmopathy.

This sample comprised peripheral blood mononuclear cells (PBMCs), obtained at new diagnosis, from a patient treated with antithyroid drugs. The gene calls are TRBV24-1 and TRBJ2-5, with D uncertain. This receptor was taken from a middle-aged woman with Graves disease. Here the CDR3 reads CATSDLGEETQYF. Written as DNA, the CDR3 is TGTGCCACCAGTGATTTGGGTGAGGAGACCCAGTACTTC.